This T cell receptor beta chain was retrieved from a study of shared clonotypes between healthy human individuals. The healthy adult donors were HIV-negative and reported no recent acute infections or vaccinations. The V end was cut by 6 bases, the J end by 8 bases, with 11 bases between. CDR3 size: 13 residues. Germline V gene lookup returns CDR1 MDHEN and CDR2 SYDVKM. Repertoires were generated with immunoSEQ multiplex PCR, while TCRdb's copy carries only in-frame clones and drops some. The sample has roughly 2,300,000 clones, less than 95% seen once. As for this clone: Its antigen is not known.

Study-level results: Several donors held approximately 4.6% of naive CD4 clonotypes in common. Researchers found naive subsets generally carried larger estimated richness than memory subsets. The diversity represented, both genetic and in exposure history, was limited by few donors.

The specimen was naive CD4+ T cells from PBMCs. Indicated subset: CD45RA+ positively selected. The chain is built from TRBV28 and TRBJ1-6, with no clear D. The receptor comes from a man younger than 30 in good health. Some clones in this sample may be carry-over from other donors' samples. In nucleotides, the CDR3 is TGTGCCAGCAGCCCCCCGGGGTATTCACCCCTCCACTTT. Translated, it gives CASSPPGYSPLHF. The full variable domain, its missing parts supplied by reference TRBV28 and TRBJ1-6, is DVKVTQSSRYLVKRTGEKVFLECVQDMDHENMFWYRQDPGLGLRLIYFSYDVKMKEKGDIPEGYSVSREKKERFSLILESASTNQTSMYLCASSPPGYSPLHFGNGTRLTVT.